The source of this T cell receptor (beta chain) is a study of blood T cell repertoires in COVID-19. Study summary: From the United States, Italy and Spain came samples of acute and convalescent COVID-19.

There are 18 residues in the CDR3. The V gene lost 8 bases and the J gene lost 4 bases, with 29 bases spanning the gap. CDR1 and CDR2 from the germline V gene are MNHEY and SMNVEV (reference sequence). This clone was detected once. In the authors' workflow: Reference gene primer amplification gave estimated nucleated cell counts. Assay used: immunoSEQ multiplex PCR; TCRdb lists only in-frame clones, some missing. That table furnishes V, J and clone size, whereas the DNA furnished D and trimming. Of approximately 53,000 clones detected, around 80% appear once; the ten largest clones hold 16%. The sequenced sample was peripheral blood. J is TRBJ1-2 and V is TRBV27; D possibly corresponds to TRBD1 (5 bases). This receptor was taken from a man aged 35-49 years with acute or convalescent COVID-19. In DNA form, the CDR3 reads TGTGCCAGCCCCTCCCCCGGCAGGGTTGTTGGCGGGAGCTATGGCTACACCTTC. Encoded protein: CASPSPGRVVGGSYGYTF.